This T cell receptor beta chain appears in the sequencing data of a study of T-cell reconstitution after alpha-beta-depleted transplantation in children. This sample's TCRbeta library carried unique molecular identifier barcodes. One entry per CDR3 protein, called by TCRdb with MiXCR from the PCR reads. The table records 90,000 to 130,000 distinct CDR3 sequences, 10% to 13% of them present only once. The study, taken as a whole, reports: Reported findings indicate that, about two months after transplant, alpha-beta T cells came from several hundred expanded clones, which were derived from non-depleted graft cells. The authors attributed T-cell counts and diversity one year after transplant mostly to newly produced T cells.

This clonotype was observed a few times. Its antigen is as yet unknown. Germline V gives CDR1 SNHLY, CDR2 FYNNEI. The CDR3 is made up of 14 amino acids. V lost 4 bases and J lost 9; bases outside the gene matches: 9. This specimen was PBMCs, taken before TCRalphabeta/CD19-depleted stem cell transplant. This chain joins TRBV2 and TRBJ2-1; 7 positions match TRBD2. This clonotype was sampled from a boy aged 2 to 10 with acute lymphoblastic leukemia, due to receive a stem cell transplant. For the CDR3, the DNA is TGTGCCAGCAGTGTCGGACTAGGGGCGGGTGAGCAGTTCTTC. Encoded protein: CASSVGLGAGEQFF.